This T cell receptor beta chain was sequenced in a study of T-cell memory formation after mild COVID-19. This clonotype has only a few counts. The CDR3 has 11 amino acids. V lost 3 bases and J 3 bases, leaving 5 bases between the germline ends. Germline assignment: CDR1 SQVTM and CDR2 ANQGSEA. TCRdb itself ran the 5' RACE reads through MiXCR, one entry per CDR3 protein. The sample lists around 450,000 distinct CDR3 sequences, approximately 24% seen once, with 7.5% to 10% in the top ten. Source material: PBMCs or a T cell subset sorted from them (not recorded which). This receptor was identified in an adult woman who had mild COVID-19 (a few samples of this study predate the infection). Cell type and time point are not known. V is TRBV29-1 and J is TRBJ2-5; unclear D gene. This CDR3 is CSVDYEETQYF. Here the CDR3 DNA reads TGCAGCGTTGATTATGAAGAGACCCAGTACTTC.